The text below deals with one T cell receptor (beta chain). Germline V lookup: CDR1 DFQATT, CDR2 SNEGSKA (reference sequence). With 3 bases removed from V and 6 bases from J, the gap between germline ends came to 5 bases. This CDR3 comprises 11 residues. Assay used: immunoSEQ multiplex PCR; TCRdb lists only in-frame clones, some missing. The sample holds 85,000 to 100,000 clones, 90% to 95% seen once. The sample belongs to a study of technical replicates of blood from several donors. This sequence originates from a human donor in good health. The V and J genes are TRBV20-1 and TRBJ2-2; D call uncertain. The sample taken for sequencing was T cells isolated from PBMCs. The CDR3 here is CSARRAGELFF. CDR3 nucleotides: TGCAGTGCTAGGCGAGCCGGGGAGCTGTTTTTT.